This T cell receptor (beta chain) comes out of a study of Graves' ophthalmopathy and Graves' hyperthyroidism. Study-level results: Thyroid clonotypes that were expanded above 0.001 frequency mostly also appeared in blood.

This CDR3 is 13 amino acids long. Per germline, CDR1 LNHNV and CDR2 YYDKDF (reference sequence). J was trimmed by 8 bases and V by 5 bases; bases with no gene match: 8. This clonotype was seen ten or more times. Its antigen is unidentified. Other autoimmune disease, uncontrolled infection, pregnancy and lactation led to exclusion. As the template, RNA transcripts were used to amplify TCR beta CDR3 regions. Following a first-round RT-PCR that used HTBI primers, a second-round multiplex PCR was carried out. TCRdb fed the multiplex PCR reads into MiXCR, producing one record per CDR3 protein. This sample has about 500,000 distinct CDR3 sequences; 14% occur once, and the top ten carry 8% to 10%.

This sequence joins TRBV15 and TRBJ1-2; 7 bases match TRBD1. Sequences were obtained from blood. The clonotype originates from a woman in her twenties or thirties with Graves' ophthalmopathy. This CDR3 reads CATSGKTGRGYTF. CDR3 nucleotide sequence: TGTGCCACCAGCGGTAAGACAGGGCGAGGCTACACCTTC.